This TCR beta chain was observed in a study of blood T cell repertoires in COVID-19. V was clipped by 4 bases and J by 6 bases; unmatched bases: 15. Looked up from germline, CDR1 is KGHDR and CDR2 is SFDVKD. CDR3 length equals 17 residues. Only one count was recorded for this clone. The assay was immunoSEQ multiplex PCR, and TCRdb's table has in-frame clones only and misses some. The repertoire holds about 190,000 clones, with 82% as singletons. The chain combines TRBV24-1 with TRBJ2-5, with TRBD2 identical over 8 bases. This TCR came from a woman in her sixties with acute COVID-19. Specimen: PBMCs or T cells enriched from blood (not recorded which). CDR3 coding DNA: TGTGCCACCAGTGACCCCAGCCCCACCGGGACTAGGAAGACCCAGTACTTC. Protein sequence: CATSDPSPTGTRKTQYF.